The 8 T cell receptor beta chains listed next were all sequenced from one sample in a study of CD8+ T cells in alopecia areata. Sequencing used cDNA as its template, made by extracting RNA and reverse transcribing it. Profiled with immunoSEQ multiplex PCR; TCRdb holds only in-frame clones, not every one. Here the sample spans more than 95,000 clones, less than 45% being singletons. Sequenced: CD4+ T cells sorted from blood. These receptors were obtained from a human donor with alopecia areata.

The chain joins TRBV4-1 to TRBJ2-1; 16 positions match TRBD2. The germline V gene encodes CDR1 MGHRA and CDR2 YSYEKL. With 3 bases clipped from V and 12 bases from J, the junction kept 5 bases outside the gene matches. CDR3 length: 15 residues. In DNA form, the CDR3 reads TGCGCCAGCAGCCAGGGGACTAGCGGGAGGGCCCGGCAGTTCTTC. Amino acids: CASSQGTSGRARQFF.

This chain links TRBV28 with TRBJ1-4; no clear D gene. The CDR3 totals 11 residues. Germline loops: CDR1 MDHEN, CDR2 SYDVKM. V was pared by 4 bases and J by 11 bases, with 8 bases between. The DNA for the CDR3 is TGTGCCAGCAGTTCGCCAACTAAACTGTTTTTT. Its protein product is CASSSPTKLFF. The variable domain in full, with the rest retrieved from reference TRBV28 and TRBJ1-4, is DVKVTQSSRYLVKRTGEKVFLECVQDMDHENMFWYRQDPGLGLRLIYFSYDVKMKEKGDIPEGYSVSREKKERFSLILESASTNQTSMYLCASSSPTKLFFGSGTQLSVL.

The V call is TRBV5-4, the J call TRBJ2-5; D remains ambiguous. CDR3 size: 13 residues. The V end lost 2 bases, the J end lost 2 bases, and 7 bases lay between the germline ends. CDR1 SGHNT and CDR2 YYREEE come from the germline V gene (reference sequence). The CDR3: CASSFGRQETQYF. The CDR3 region has the DNA TGTGCCAGCAGCTTTGGTAGGCAAGAGACCCAGTACTTC. The whole variable domain, filled in from reference TRBV5-4 and TRBJ2-5, reads ETGVTQSPTHLIKTRGQQVTLRCSSQSGHNTVSWYQQALGQGPQFIFQYYREEENGRGNFPPRFSGLQFPNYSSELNVNALELDDSALYLCASSFGRQETQYFGPGTRLLVL.

This clone was counted between two and nine times. The rearrangement links TRBV19 to TRBJ2-1; unclear D gene. The CDR3 contains 13 residues. CDR1 LNHDA and CDR2 SQIVND come from the germline V gene (reference sequence). Deletions cut 1 base from V and 7 bases from J, with 8 bases between. CDR3 residues: CASSIGDVNEQFF. CDR3 coding DNA: TGTGCCAGTAGTATAGGAGACGTGAATGAGCAGTTCTTC.

This chain joins TRBV30 and TRBJ2-1, with TRBD2 identical over 7 bases. The CDR3 covers 13 residues. V trimming: 8 bases; J trimming: 0 bases; junction bases outside the gene matches: 4. In germline, CDR1 is GTSNPN, CDR2 SVGIG (reference sequence). The CDR3 loop is CAAKRDSYNEQFF. The DNA for the CDR3 is TGTGCCGCAAAGCGGGACTCCTACAATGAGCAGTTCTTC.

This clone has just a few counts. The genes are TRBV11-2 and TRBJ2-4; 9 bases match TRBD1. Germline V gene sequence: CDR1 SGHAT, CDR2 FQNNGV. The CDR3 extends over 17 amino acids. J was trimmed by 2 bases and V by 5 bases; bases with no gene match: 10. The CDR3 protein is CASSRPQGARSKNIQYF. The CDR3 DNA follows: TGTGCCAGCAGCCGACCACAGGGGGCGAGGTCCAAAAACATTCAGTACTTC.

This clone was seen repeatedly, ten times or more. This chain joins TRBV6-5 and TRBJ2-3, with a weak D call TRBD1 (5 bases). The V end was cut by 0 bases, the J end by 4 bases, with 11 bases between. This CDR3 is built from 15 residues. In germline, CDR1 is MNHEY, CDR2 SVGAGI. CDR3 sequence reads: CASSYSVRASDTQYF. CDR3 DNA: TGTGCCAGCAGTTACTCTGTCAGGGCTTCAGATACGCAGTATTTT.

V usage is TRBV27 and J usage is TRBJ1-2; D is possibly TRBD1 (5 bases). CDR1 and CDR2 (germline): MNHEY, SMNVEV (reference sequence). The CDR3 is 18 residues long. The V gene lost 5 bases and the J gene lost 5 bases, with 27 bases spanning the gap. The CDR3 here is CASSTSDLARAGRYGYTF. The DNA of the CDR3 is TGTGCCAGCAGTACCAGTGATCTAGCCAGGGCCGGGAGATATGGCTACACCTTC.